This T cell receptor (beta chain) is drawn from a study of response to subunit inactivated influenza vaccine. This clonotype was observed a few times. As yet, its antigen is unknown. J was trimmed by 5 bases and V by 5 bases; bases with no gene match: 9. This CDR3 has 17 amino acids. The germline V gene encodes CDR1 SEHNR and CDR2 FQNEAQ (reference sequence). Notes on the study in general: T cells newly recruited by each seasonal influenza vaccination are few, the authors suggested.

Each CDR3 protein is one row after TCRdb ran MiXCR on the RT-PCR reads. The sample holds some 520,000 distinct CDR3 sequences, 15% to 20% seen once. The material was CD4+ T cells sorted from PBMCs, obtained about 23 months after vaccination. This clonotype originated in a man aged 50 to 69 who received an inactivated influenza vaccine. The chain has TRBV7-9 and TRBJ2-1; 13 bases are shared with TRBD2. CDR3 in amino acids: CASSQPGLAGFNNEQFF. CDR3 in DNA: TGTGCCAGCAGCCAGCCGGGACTAGCGGGATTCAACAATGAGCAGTTCTTC. The full variable domain, in which reference TRBV7-9 and TRBJ2-1 provide the parts outside the CDR3, is DTGVSQNPRHKITKRGQNVTFRCDPISEHNRLYWYRQTLGQGPEFLTYFQNEAQLEKSRLLSDRFSAERPKGSFSTLEIQRTEQGDSAMYLCASSQPGLAGFNNEQFFGPGTRLTVL.